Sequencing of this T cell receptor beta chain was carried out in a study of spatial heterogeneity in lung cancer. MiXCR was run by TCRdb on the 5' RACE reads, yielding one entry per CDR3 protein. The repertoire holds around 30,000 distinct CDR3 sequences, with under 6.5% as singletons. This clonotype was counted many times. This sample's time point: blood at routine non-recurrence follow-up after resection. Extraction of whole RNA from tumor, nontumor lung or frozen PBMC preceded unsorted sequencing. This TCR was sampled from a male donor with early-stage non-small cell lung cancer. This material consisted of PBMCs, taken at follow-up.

CDR3 in amino acids: CASSRIAGSGANVLTF. DNA for the CDR3: TGTGCCAGCAGCCGCATCGCGGGGTCTGGGGCCAACGTCCTGACTTTC. The chain joins TRBV12-3 or TRBV12-4 to TRBJ2-6; a weak D match, TRBD2 (6 bases). V lost 6 bases and J 1 base, leaving 13 bases between the germline ends. There are 16 residues in the CDR3.